This TCR beta chain is drawn from a study of vaccination and CD4 T cells after COVID-19. General study points: Clonotypes reactive to SARS-CoV-2 had a median that went up from 21 to 38, but not significantly. In convalescent patients, a median approximately 90% of post-vaccine SARS-CoV-2-reactive clones appeared only after vaccination. Within convalescent individuals, 304 out of 307 vaccine-specific clones proved to be spike mono-reactive.

The treatment was: approximately 9-day PBMC culture with coronavirus spike peptide pools or control peptides (ViraFEST assay). In its sample, this clonotype was seen a few times. What it binds is not known. The CDR3 consists of 15 residues. Trimming stripped 3 bases from V and 1 base from J, with 12 bases between. In germline, CDR1 is SGHAT, CDR2 FQNNGV. Sequenced with the Oncomine TCR Beta short-read assay was DNA taken from cultured CD4+ T cells. TCRdb re-derived calls from the PCR reads in MiXCR, one entry per CDR3 protein. Among about 20,000 distinct CDR3 sequences, less than 55% were seen once, and the ten largest hold around 9%.

Sequenced sample: CD4+ T cells from blood, cultured in vitro. This TCR came from a human donor who had recovered from COVID-19. The chain has TRBV11-2 and TRBJ1-1, with D unclear. CDR3 loop: CASSFGLGENTEAFF. The DNA for the CDR3 is TGTGCCAGCAGCTTCGGTTTAGGAGAGAACACTGAAGCTTTCTTT.